These T cell receptor beta chains were read from a single sample in a study of blood T cell repertoires in COVID-19. Sequencing was performed with immunoSEQ multiplex PCR; in TCRdb, only in-frame clones are kept and a portion is missing. The repertoire holds 55,000 to 65,000 clones, with 82% as singletons. Sequenced material: peripheral blood. The receptors stem from a human donor in a cohort sampled during active COVID-19. CDR3s include the opening cysteine and the closing phenylalanine or tryptophan. The D gene is left open where the match is weak. The size of a clone is reported for some rows only, either as once, few or many, or as a class for expanded clones.

V gene	D gene	J gene	clone size	CDR3 DNA	CDR3 protein
TRBV7-9	TRBD1	TRBJ2-2	.	TGTGCCAGCAGCTTGCTACTACAGGGGACCGGGGAGCTGTTTTTT	CASSLLLQGTGELFF
TRBV19	.	TRBJ1-5	.	TGTGCCAGTGGAAGGGGGGGGGAATGGCCCCAGCATTTT	CASGRGGEWPQHF
TRBV5-1	.	TRBJ1-1	.	TGCGCCAGCTCCTCCGGGGGGGTCGACACTGAAGCTTTCTTT	CASSSGGVDTEAFF
TRBV21-1	.	TRBJ1-2	.	TGTGCCAGCACCTCCGGGACAGGGATGCGCTACACCTTC	CASTSGTGMRYTF
TRBV7-8	.	TRBJ2-2	.	TGTGCCAGCAGCGGGCAGGGTGCGGGGGAGCTGTTTTTT	CASSGQGAGELFF
TRBV30	.	TRBJ2-7	.	TGTGCCTGGAATACGGACTCAAAGGCCTACGAGCAGTACTTC	CAWNTDSKAYEQYF
TRBV7-2	.	TRBJ2-3	.	TGTGCCAGCAGCTCTAGGACTCAGGGGACAGATACGCAGTATTTT	CASSSRTQGTDTQYF
TRBV18	.	TRBJ1-1	.	TGTGCCAGCGCAGGGGCTTATTTGAACACTGAAGCTTTCTTT	CASAGAYLNTEAFF
TRBV27	TRBD1	TRBJ2-5	.	TGTGCCAGCCGCGAGGGAGACAGGGGGCTGATGGAGACCCAGTACTTC	CASREGDRGLMETQYF
TRBV28	.	TRBJ2-2	.	TGTGCCAGCTACAGGTACACCGGGGAGCTGTTTTTT	CASYRYTGELFF
TRBV27	TRBD1	TRBJ2-1	.	TGTGCCAGCAGGGGGACAGGGGGCAGCTCTCGAAATGAGCAGTTCTTC	CASRGTGGSSRNEQFF
TRBV15	.	TRBJ2-5	.	TGTGCCACCAGCAGGGGTGCGGGGGCAGAGACCCAGTACTTC	CATSRGAGAETQYF
TRBV3-1/TRBV3-2	.	TRBJ1-6	.	TGTGCCAGCAGCCAAAAGGGGTTGTTGGGGGGTTCACCCCTCCACTTT	CASSQKGLLGGSPLHF
TRBV19	.	TRBJ1-6	.	TGTGCCAGTAGTCCACTCCCAGGGGTAGCCTATAATTCACCCCTCCACTTT	CASSPLPGVAYNSPLHF
TRBV6-1	.	TRBJ1-2	.	TGTGCCAGCAGTGATCAGACAGTACCAACCTTC	CASSDQTVPTF
TRBV3-1/TRBV3-2	TRBD1	TRBJ2-2	few	TGTGCCAGCAGCCAAGCACGACAGGGGAGGACCGGGGAGCTGTTTTTT	CASSQARQGRTGELFF
TRBV18	.	TRBJ2-5	once	TGTGCCAGCTCACCCGGGGGTAGACAAGAGACCCAGTACTTC	CASSPGGRQETQYF